A selection of T cell receptor beta chains follows, all from one sample in a study of CD8 T cells in ankylosing spondylitis. TCRdb itself ran the 5' RACE reads through MiXCR, one entry per CDR3 protein. The sample has under 400,000 distinct CDR3 sequences, around a tenth seen once. Sequencing input: blood, either unsorted or a sorted T cell fraction (not recorded which). The receptors were sampled from a female donor with ankylosing spondylitis or in good health (not recorded which). Both conserved end residues are part of each CDR3. D genes are given only for firm matches. Size is stated for part of the rows, as once, few or many counts, or as a class when the clone is expanded.

>-|TRBV11-2|many|TRBJ2-7
TGTGCCAGCAGCTTAGATCTGGGGCGGGAGCAGTACTTC
CASSLDLGREQYF
>TRBD1|TRBV12-3/TRBV12-4|few|TRBJ2-5
TGTGCCAGCAGTTTTGACAGGGGTTACAAGGGGACCCAGTACTTC
CASSFDRGYKGTQYF
>-|TRBV27|many|TRBJ1-3
TGTGCCAGCACCCCCCAGTGGGGGACTGGAAACACCATATATTTT
CASTPQWGTGNTIYF
>-|TRBV5-6|many|TRBJ1-2
TGTGCCAGCAACCGGAGAAACTATGGCTACACCTTC
CASNRRNYGYTF
>TRBD2|TRBV24-1|-|TRBJ2-1
TGTGCCACCAGTGATTTTTCGGGAGGCCCCTCCTACAATGAGCAGTTCTTC
CATSDFSGGPSYNEQFF
>-|TRBV20-1|-|TRBJ1-2
TGCAGTGCTAGGGCCTCGGACAGACTCTATGGCTACACCTTC
CSARASDRLYGYTF
>-|TRBV5-1|many|TRBJ1-4
TGCGCCAGCAGCTCTACCGGGACTAGTGAAAAACTGTTTTTT
CASSSTGTSEKLFF
>-|TRBV12-3/TRBV12-4|many|TRBJ1-6
TGTGCCAGCAGACGGGACACTAATTCACCCCTCCACTTT
CASRRDTNSPLHF
>-|TRBV24-1|many|TRBJ1-1
TGTGCCACCAGTGACTGGGGGGCAGAAGCTTTCTTT
CATSDWGAEAFF
>-|TRBV5-2|-|TRBJ2-5
TGTGCCATGGGCCCCGGGCCTGGGTGCAAAGAGACCCAGTACTTC
CAMGPGPGCKETQYF
>TRBD1|TRBV5-1|many|TRBJ2-3
TGCGCCAGCAGCGCCGGGACAGGGGTGAATACGCAGTATTTT
CASSAGTGVNTQYF
>-|TRBV12-3/TRBV12-4|few|TRBJ2-7
TGTGCCAGCACCCTCTTTGGTTTCGGGGTTGGGCAGTACTTC
CASTLFGFGVGQYF
>TRBD2|TRBV28|-|TRBJ2-1
TGTGCCAGCACTCTTAGCGGGAGAGAGGGTGAGCAGTTCTTC
CASTLSGREGEQFF
>TRBD2|TRBV20-1|many|TRBJ2-1
TGCAGTGCTAAAAAATGGACTAGCGTCTACAATGAGCAGTTCTTC
CSAKKWTSVYNEQFF
>-|TRBV20-1|many|TRBJ2-3
TGCAGTGCTAGAGGTTATACAGATACGCAGTATTTT
CSARGYTDTQYF
>-|TRBV30|few|TRBJ2-7
TGTGCCTGGGGACGGGACTTAAAGACCTACGAGCAGTACTTC
CAWGRDLKTYEQYF
>TRBD2|TRBV27|few|TRBJ2-7
TGTGCCAGCAGTCCGCGACTAGCGGGAGACCCCGAGCAGTACTTC
CASSPRLAGDPEQYF
>TRBD1|TRBV11-2|-|TRBJ2-7
TGTGCCAGCAGCTTAGTCGGCCTGGGACAGGGGGACGACGAGCAGTACTTC
CASSLVGLGQGDDEQYF
>TRBD1|TRBV12-3/TRBV12-4|many|TRBJ1-4
TGTGCCAGCACCCGACCGGACAGGAATGAAAAACTGTTTTTT
CASTRPDRNEKLFF
>TRBD2|TRBV7-9|-|TRBJ2-3
TGTGCCAGCAGCCCACCAGGGCTAGCGGGCTCTGATACGCAGTATTTT
CASSPPGLAGSDTQYF
>TRBD2|TRBV9|-|TRBJ2-5
TGTGCCAGCAGCGTAGAAGCGGGAGGGAAAGAGACCCAGTACTTC
CASSVEAGGKETQYF
>-|TRBV9|many|TRBJ2-5
TGTGCCAGCAGCGTAGACCTTTCTACAGGAGGTGAAGAGACCCAGTACTTC
CASSVDLSTGGEETQYF
>-|TRBV20-1|many|TRBJ2-2
TGCAGTGCCCACGTCGGCACCGGGGAGCTGTTTTTT
CSAHVGTGELFF